The 29 T cell receptor beta chains below come from one sample, sequenced in a study of vaccination effects on CD4 cells after COVID-19. Using viral peptide pools, the ViraFEST assay grew out antigen-specific CD4+ T cells prior to sequencing. Isolating CD4+ T cells followed approximately 9 days of culture. Vaccine recipients had no previous SARS-CoV-2 infection; their nucleocapsid antibodies were negative. The antigens for these receptors are not known. Profiled with immunoSEQ multiplex PCR; TCRdb holds only in-frame clones, not every one. The sample lists approximately 74,000 clones, 60% to 75% occurring once. The material sequenced was CD4+ T cells from PBMCs cultured with HCoV-NL63 spike peptides, taken before COVID-19 vaccination. Receptors originate from a human donor who received a COVID-19 vaccine.

The J gene is TRBJ2-7, the V gene TRBV5-1; TRBD2 agrees at 8 bases. The J segment lost 4 bases and the V segment lost 4 bases, leaving 10 bases of the junction unmatched. Germline V lookup: CDR1 SGHRS, CDR2 YFSETQ. CDR3 length equals 15 residues. Here the CDR3 reads CASSHGTRSRYEQYV. The CDR3 DNA reads as TGCGCCAGCAGCCACGGGACTAGGTCTCGGTACGAGCAGTACGTC.

The genes are TRBV7-2 and TRBJ1-2; TRBD1 agrees at 9 bases. This CDR3 region has 14 residues. The J segment lost 4 bases and the V segment lost 8 bases, leaving 8 bases of the junction unmatched. Germline V gene data show CDR1 as SGHTA and CDR2 as FQGNSA. The DNA for the CDR3 is TGTGCCAGCTTTCCGGGACAGGGTAGCTATGGCTACACCTTC. This sequence encodes CASFPGQGSYGYTF.

Details on this clone: Germline is not matched at one junction end, which may reflect a read error. V is TRBV5-1 and J is TRBJ2-2; the match to TRBD1 covers 7 bases. The CDR3 covers 15 residues. CDR1 SGHRS and CDR2 YFSETQ come from the germline V gene. CDR3 nucleotide sequence: TGCGCCAGCAGCTTGGTGACAGGGAACGCCGGGGAGCTGTTTTTT. Translating it yields CASSLVTGNAGELFF. The full variable domain, completed using reference TRBV5-1 and TRBJ2-2, is KAGVTQTPRYLIKTRGQQVTLSCSPISGHRSVSWYQQTPGQGLQFLFEYFSETQRNKGNFPGRFSGRQFSNSRSEMNVSTLELGDSALYLCASSLVTGNAGELFFGEGSRLTVL.

This chain connects TRBV5-5 to TRBJ1-4, with a weak D call TRBD1 (6 bases). Trimming took off 9 bases at V and 3 bases at J, with 15 bases between the two ends. There are 14 residues in the CDR3. The V gene's germline CDR1 is SGHKS and CDR2 YYEKEE (reference sequence). This CDR3 is CANLSRGANEKLFF. The DNA of the CDR3 is TGTGCCAACCTATCCAGGGGAGCTAATGAAAAACTGTTTTTT.

The rearrangement joins TRBV6-5 to TRBJ2-7; tentative D call: TRBD1 (5 bases). The germline CDR1 and CDR2 sequences are MNHEY and SVGAGI. The CDR3 spans 14 residues. V was trimmed by 5 bases and J by 3 bases, leaving 14 bases between them. In nucleotides, the CDR3 is TGTGCCAGCAGTATTAGACAGAATTACTACGAGCAGTACGTC. Its translation: CASSIRQNYYEQYV.

The V call is TRBV5-1, the J call TRBJ2-3; TRBD2 matches 12 bases. This CDR3 has 16 amino acids. The V segment lost 2 bases and the J segment 3 bases; nucleotides outside the gene matches: 4. Germline lookup yields CDR1 SGHRS and CDR2 YFSETQ. CDR3 sequence: CASSFRLAGATDTQYF. The CDR3 bases are TGCGCCAGCAGCTTTCGACTAGCGGGGGCAACAGATACGCAGTATTTT.

V and J are TRBV27 and TRBJ2-1; D may match TRBD1 or TRBD2 (5 bases each). The CDR3 has 15 residues. Per the germline V gene, CDR1 is MNHEY and CDR2 is SMNVEV (reference sequence). V lost 2 bases, J lost 2 bases, and 10 bases lay in between. The CDR3 nucleotides are TGTGCCAGCAGTTTACGGGACGGAGCCTACAATGAGCAGTTCTTC. This translates into CASSLRDGAYNEQFF.

Only a few counts were recorded for this clone. The V and J genes are TRBV5-8 and TRBJ1-2; D is uncertain. With 3 bases removed from V and 4 bases from J, the gap between germline ends came to 10 bases. Per the germline V gene, CDR1 is SGHTS and CDR2 is YDEGEE. This CDR3 is 13 amino acids long. The DNA for the CDR3 is TGTGCCAGCAGCTCGCTCAGAGTCTATGGCTACACCTTC. Protein product: CASSSLRVYGYTF.

J is TRBJ1-6 and V is TRBV2, with 7 bases identical to TRBD1. V trimming: 4 bases; J trimming: 3 bases; junction bases outside the gene matches: 6. The CDR3 covers 16 residues. The germline V gene encodes CDR1 SNHLY and CDR2 FYNNEI. Written as DNA, the CDR3 is TGTGCCAGCAGTGGGGACAGTATTCTCTATAATTCACCCCTCCACTTT. Residues: CASSGDSILYNSPLHF.

The chain is built from TRBV12-3 or TRBV12-4 and TRBJ2-1; tentatively, D is TRBD1 or TRBD2 (7 bases each). Trimming took 7 bases from V and 9 from J, leaving 16 bases between them. The length of the CDR3 is 13 residues. Here the CDR3 DNA reads TGTGCCAGCAAGACAGGGAGGGGCGGTGAGCAGTTCTTC. The encoded protein is CASKTGRGGEQFF.

This clone was seen a handful of times. The V gene is TRBV7-2, the J gene TRBJ1-4, with D unclear. With 2 bases removed from V and 8 bases from J, the gap between germline ends came to 6 bases. Looked up from germline, CDR1 is SGHTA and CDR2 is FQGNSA. The CDR3 is 12 residues long. The CDR3 sequence: CASSLFSEKLFF. In nucleotides, the CDR3 is TGTGCCAGCAGCTTATTTTCCGAAAAACTGTTTTTT.

The V call is TRBV6-4, the J call TRBJ2-1; D uncertain. Trimming shortened V by 0 bases and J by 11 bases, and 14 bases separated the two germline ends. The V gene's germline CDR1 is MRHNA and CDR2 SNTAGT. This CDR3 is 14 amino acids long. In DNA form, the CDR3 reads TGTGCCAGCAGTGACTCGAAAGGGCTGGGCCAGCAGTTCTTC. Amino acid sequence: CASSDSKGLGQQFF.

This clone was counted a single time. The chain recombines TRBV2 with TRBJ2-3; 7 bases are shared with TRBD2. J gave up 0 bases and V 10 bases, and 7 bases lay outside the gene matches. The CDR3 runs 14 residues. Germline loops: CDR1 SNHLY, CDR2 FYNNEI. Written as DNA, the CDR3 is TGTGCCACCAAGCGGGGCACCAGCACAGATACGCAGTATTTT. Its protein product is CATKRGTSTDTQYF.

V and J are TRBV20-1 and TRBJ2-2, with D hard to call. From germline, CDR1 is DFQATT and CDR2 SNEGSKA (reference sequence). The CDR3 has 14 residues. Trimming pared 3 bases from V and 3 bases from J, leaving 11 bases between. The CDR3 sequence is CSASKGSDTGELFF. The CDR3 DNA sequence: TGCAGTGCTAGTAAGGGAAGCGACACCGGGGAGCTGTTTTTT.

Only one count was recorded for this clone. The V gene is TRBV29-1, the J gene TRBJ2-2; tentatively, D is TRBD1 or TRBD2 (5 bases each). V lost 3 bases, J lost 0 bases, and 8 bases lay in between. The CDR3 sequence is 14 residues long. Germline V gene data show CDR1 as SQVTM and CDR2 as ANQGSEA. CDR3 in amino acids: CSVDRDANTGELFF. Here the CDR3 DNA reads TGCAGCGTTGACCGGGACGCGAACACCGGGGAGCTGTTTTTT.

This clone has more than one count but fewer than ten. V usage is TRBV2 and J usage is TRBJ2-7; a weak D match, TRBD1 (5 bases). CDR3 length: 13 residues. CDR1 and CDR2 (germline): SNHLY, FYNNEI. Trimming stripped 3 bases from V and 4 bases from J, with 10 bases between. CDR3 region: CASSDPPGYEQYV. CDR3 coding DNA: TGTGCCAGCAGTGACCCCCCAGGGTACGAGCAGTACGTC.

In DNA, the CDR3 is TGTGCCAGCAGCCTAGCTGGCACCGGGGAGCTGTTTTTT. Encoded protein: CASSLAGTGELFF. J is TRBJ2-2 and V is TRBV12-3 or TRBV12-4; weak D call: TRBD2 (5 bases). The length of the CDR3 is 13 residues. The V end was cut by 6 bases, the J end by 4 bases, with 9 bases between.

The chain links TRBV7-2 to TRBJ1-4, with no clear D. The CDR3 runs to 15 residues. The germline V and J ends were trimmed by 1 base and 10 bases, with 16 bases remaining between them. Germline assignment: CDR1 SGHTA and CDR2 FQGNSA. CDR3 bases: TGTGCCAGCAGCTTAGACGGTTCTAAGGGCGTAAAACTGTTTTTT. This gives the protein CASSLDGSKGVKLFF.

For the CDR3, the DNA is TGTGCCACCAGTGATGATGGACAGTCGAACACCGGGGAGCTGTTTTTT. Translating gives CATSDDGQSNTGELFF. The V call is TRBV24-1, the J call TRBJ2-2; weak D call: TRBD1 (6 bases). The CDR3 loop spans 16 amino acids. Deletions cut 3 bases from V and 0 bases from J, with 10 bases between. Germline V gene lookup returns CDR1 KGHDR and CDR2 SFDVKD.

This clone is a singleton in its sample. The V and J genes are TRBV5-1 and TRBJ2-5; D is perhaps TRBD2 (5 bases). Trimming pared 1 base from V and 0 bases from J, leaving 10 bases between. The CDR3 is 15 amino acids. Per the germline V gene, CDR1 is SGHRS and CDR2 is YFSETQ. The CDR3 loop is CASSLQAAHQETQYF. CDR3 sequence (DNA): TGCGCCAGCAGCTTGCAAGCGGCGCACCAAGAGACCCAGTACTTC. Filled out from reference TRBV5-1 and TRBJ2-5, the complete variable domain reads KAGVTQTPRYLIKTRGQQVTLSCSPISGHRSVSWYQQTPGQGLQFLFEYFSETQRNKGNFPGRFSGRQFSNSRSEMNVSTLELGDSALYLCASSLQAAHQETQYFGPGTRLLVL.

V gene TRBV18 combines with J gene TRBJ1-2; 10 nucleotides line up with TRBD1. From germline, CDR1 is KGHSH and CDR2 LQKENI. V lost 3 bases and J lost 3; bases outside the gene matches: 1. This CDR3 comprises 14 residues. CDR3 residues: CASSPTGGDYGYTF. The CDR3 coding sequence is TGTGCCAGCTCACCGACAGGGGGCGACTATGGCTACACCTTC. The complete variable domain, with remaining parts taken from reference TRBV18 and TRBJ1-2, reads NAGVMQNPRHLVRRRGQEARLRCSPMKGHSHVYWYRQLPEEGLKFMVYLQKENIIDESGMPKERFSAEFPKEGPSILRIQQVVRGDSAAYFCASSPTGGDYGYTFGSGTRLTVV.

The chain is built from TRBV2 and TRBJ1-6; the match to TRBD1 covers 7 bases. The CDR3 runs to 16 residues. V shed 6 bases and J 8 bases; nucleotides not matched to a gene: 13. Germline V gene sequence: CDR1 SNHLY, CDR2 FYNNEI. The DNA for the CDR3 is TGTGCCAGCAGGCCTCTTAGACAGGGAAGGGATTCACCCCTCCACTTT. Translated: CASRPLRQGRDSPLHF. Full variable domain (missing parts from reference TRBV2 and TRBJ1-6): EPEVTQTPSHQVTQMGQEVILRCVPISNHLYFYWYRQILGQKVEFLVSFYNNEISEKSEIFDDQFSVERPDGSNFTLKIRSTKLEDSAMYFCASRPLRQGRDSPLHFGNGTRLTVT.

This clone has just one count. The DNA of the CDR3 is TGTGCCAGCAGCTCATCAGGGACCGGGGAGCTGTTTTTT. Encoded protein: CASSSSGTGELFF. This chain links TRBV11-3 with TRBJ2-2; TRBD1 is a possible D gene (5 bases). Germline values: CDR1 SGHNT, CDR2 YENEEA. V lost 4 bases and J lost 5, with 8 bases in between. The CDR3 runs 13 residues.

The rearrangement uses TRBV5-1 and TRBJ2-3; D call uncertain. Germline V gives CDR1 SGHRS, CDR2 YFSETQ. The length of the CDR3 is 13 residues. V lost 4 bases to trimming and J lost 3 bases, with 9 bases between them. The CDR3 reads CASSAQVTDTQYF. The CDR3 region has the DNA TGCGCCAGCAGCGCACAAGTAACAGATACGCAGTATTTT.

This chain uses TRBV6-1 with TRBJ1-1; D gene unclear. This CDR3 contains 15 residues. Trimming left V 2 bases short and J 11 bases short, with 21 bases between. CDR1 and CDR2 (germline): MNHNS, SASEGT. CDR3 in amino acids: CASSEYRFGLVSAFF. The CDR3 DNA sequence: TGTGCCAGCAGTGAATACCGATTTGGGCTGGTTAGTGCTTTCTTT.

The gene calls are TRBV18 and TRBJ2-7, with a weak D call TRBD2 (5 bases). The CDR3 is made up of 14 amino acids. CDR1 is KGHSH, CDR2 LQKENI, per germline. V was cut by 3 bases and J by 0 bases, with 9 bases left in between. CDR3 amino acids: CASSPLGSSYEQYV. CDR3 DNA: TGTGCCAGCTCACCTTTGGGGAGCTCCTACGAGCAGTACGTC.

There are a few counts of this clone. CDR3 in DNA: TGTGCCAGCTCACCACGGGGAAGAGGGACCGGGGAGCTGTTTTTT. Protein product: CASSPRGRGTGELFF. The chain recombines TRBV18 with TRBJ2-2; D may be TRBD2 (5 bases). Germline CDR1 reads KGHSH; CDR2 reads LQKENI. The CDR3 is 15 residues long. Trimming removed 1 base at V and 5 bases at J, with 11 bases between. Drawing the rest from reference TRBV18 and TRBJ2-2, the complete variable domain is NAGVMQNPRHLVRRRGQEARLRCSPMKGHSHVYWYRQLPEEGLKFMVYLQKENIIDESGMPKERFSAEFPKEGPSILRIQQVVRGDSAAYFCASSPRGRGTGELFFGEGSRLTVL.

The rearrangement uses TRBV5-1 and TRBJ1-1; D possibly corresponds to TRBD1 (6 bases). Germline V gene lookup returns CDR1 SGHRS and CDR2 YFSETQ. Trimming shortened V by 0 bases and J by 5 bases, and 14 bases separated the two germline ends. This CDR3 has 15 residues. CDR3 amino acids: CASSLAPGEGTEAFF. Written as DNA, the CDR3 is TGCGCCAGCAGCTTGGCCCCAGGGGAAGGAACTGAAGCTTTCTTT.

This clone showed up just a few times. The chain has TRBV19 and TRBJ1-1; D is possibly TRBD1 (6 bases). The CDR3 runs 14 residues. Germline V gene data show CDR1 as LNHDA and CDR2 as SQIVND (reference sequence). Trimming shortened V by 7 bases and J by 6 bases, and 18 bases separated the two germline ends. This chain's CDR3 is CASTTSRGSAEAFF. The CDR3 coding sequence is TGTGCCAGTACCACCAGTAGGGGGTCCGCTGAAGCTTTCTTT.